These T cell receptor beta chains were read from a single sample in a study of blood T cells in healthy people across ages. One entry per CDR3 protein results from TCRdb running MiXCR on the 5' RACE reads. The sample contains approximately 800,000 distinct CDR3 sequences, 25% of which appear only once. This sample also belongs to another study, concerning T cells of mothers and their children.

The source material was blood. The receptors stem from a boy between 10 and 17 years old in good health. Each CDR3 is given with its conserved first and last residue. A D gene is named only where the DNA matches it firmly. Clone sizes are given selectively: once, few, many, or a class where the clone is expanded.

CASSSSRTSGLSYEQYF	NA	TRBJ2-7	NA	TRBV28	NA
CAWSVFEGGEYEQYF	TGTGCCTGGAGTGTATTTGAAGGGGGGGAATACGAGCAGTACTTC	TRBJ2-7	few	TRBV30	NA
CASSLDSPTEAFF	TGTGCCAGCAGCTTAGACAGCCCCACTGAAGCTTTCTTT	TRBJ1-1	NA	TRBV11-2	NA
CASSLFSYNEQFF	TGTGCCAGCAGCTTATTCTCCTACAATGAGCAGTTCTTC	TRBJ2-1	many	TRBV7-2	NA
CAISEGSGANVLTF	TGTGCCATCAGTGAAGGCTCTGGGGCCAACGTCCTGACTTTC	TRBJ2-6	few	TRBV10-3	NA
CASSPGGGPTGELFF	TGTGCCAGCAGCCCCGGGGGGGGGCCCACCGGGGAGCTGTTTTTT	TRBJ2-2	NA	TRBV7-2	TRBD2
CASSDGFYYNEQFF	TGTGCCAGCAGTGATGGATTCTATTACAATGAGCAGTTCTTC	TRBJ2-1	NA	TRBV6-2/TRBV6-3	NA
CASSPRDTPYNEQFF	TGTGCCAGCAGCCCACGGGACACCCCTTACAATGAGCAGTTCTTC	TRBJ2-1	NA	TRBV11-2	NA
CASSSRGRDLNYEQYF	TGTGCCAGCAGCTCCAGAGGCCGGGACCTAAACTACGAGCAGTACTTT	TRBJ2-7	NA	TRBV7-8	NA
CASSGNRGIEQYF	TGTGCCAGCAGTGGCAACAGGGGAATAGAGCAGTACTTC	TRBJ2-7	many	TRBV2	TRBD1
CASSLGVRDEQFF	TGTGCCAGCAGTTTGGGGGTTCGGGATGAGCAGTTCTTC	TRBJ2-1	few	TRBV28	NA
CASSLPPQETQYF	TGTGCCAGCAGCCTGCCTCCCCAAGAGACCCAGTACTTC	TRBJ2-5	few	TRBV3-1	NA
CASTSHRDIRNYGYTF	TGTGCCAGCACCTCCCACCGGGACATCCGGAACTATGGCTACACCTTC	TRBJ1-2	once	TRBV6-1	NA
CASSLAGGPYVNEQFF	TGTGCCAGCAGCTTAGCGGGAGGGCCTTATGTCAATGAGCAGTTCTTC	TRBJ2-1	few	TRBV11-1	TRBD2
CASSSGEGTPYEQYF	TGTGCCAGTAGCTCGGGCGAGGGAACTCCCTACGAGCAGTACTTC	TRBJ2-7	once	TRBV5-6	NA
CASSPTGNSYEQYF	TGTGCCAGCTCACCCACAGGGAACTCCTACGAGCAGTACTTC	TRBJ2-7	NA	TRBV18	NA
CSARAGLAGGIGAKNIQYF	TGCAGTGCTAGGGCGGGACTAGCGGGAGGGATAGGGGCCAAAAACATTCAGTACTTC	TRBJ2-4	NA	TRBV20-1	TRBD2
CASSLASMGPGSYNEQFF	TGTGCCAGCAGCTTAGCTAGTATGGGGCCCGGCTCCTACAATGAGCAGTTCTTC	TRBJ2-1	few	TRBV7-2	NA
CSVTGDTEAFF	TGCAGCGTTACCGGAGACACTGAAGCTTTCTTT	TRBJ1-1	few	TRBV29-1	NA
CASSYVGQPTEQYF	TGTGCCAGCAGTTACGTGGGACAACCGACCGAGCAGTACTTC	TRBJ2-7	NA	TRBV6-5	NA
CSARDWGSGSYEQYF	TGCAGTGCTAGAGATTGGGGTAGCGGGAGCTACGAGCAGTACTTC	TRBJ2-7	NA	TRBV20-1	TRBD2
CASSNLGDRVHEQYF	TGTGCCAGCAGCAATCTCGGGGACAGGGTCCACGAGCAGTACTTC	TRBJ2-7	few	TRBV21-1	NA
CASSPLGTRAGANVLTF	TGTGCCAGCAGCCCCCTAGGGACCCGCGCCGGGGCCAACGTCCTGACTTTC	TRBJ2-6	NA	TRBV5-5	NA
CASSRTSGRGEQFF	TGTGCCAGCAGTCGGACTAGCGGGAGGGGTGAGCAGTTCTTC	TRBJ2-1	NA	TRBV28	TRBD2
CASSLGRTGYGELFF	TGTGCCAGCAGCTTAGGCCGGACAGGGTACGGGGAGCTGTTTTTT	TRBJ2-2	NA	TRBV7-9	TRBD1
CASSLLGESNEQFF	TGTGCCAGCAGCTTACTTGGGGAAAGTAATGAGCAGTTCTTC	TRBJ2-1	NA	TRBV7-9	NA
CASSYGAGTPQETQYF	TGTGCCAGCAGTTACGGAGCGGGGACCCCCCAAGAGACCCAGTACTTC	TRBJ2-5	NA	TRBV6-2/TRBV6-3	TRBD2
CSARDRTSGINIQYF	TGCAGTGCTAGAGATCGGACTAGCGGGATAAACATTCAGTACTTC	TRBJ2-4	few	TRBV20-1	TRBD2
CASSEGQGANVLTF	TGTGCCAGCAGTGAGGGACAGGGGGCCAACGTCCTGACTTTC	TRBJ2-6	NA	TRBV6-4	TRBD1
CASSPSANEQFF	TGTGCCAGCAGCCCCAGCGCCAATGAGCAGTTCTTC	TRBJ2-1	NA	TRBV4-2	NA
CASSLEDRENEKLFF	TGTGCCAGCAGCTTAGAGGACAGGGAAAATGAAAAACTGTTTTTT	TRBJ1-4	NA	TRBV7-6	TRBD1
CASSQGTTVEEKLFF	TGCGCCAGCAGCCAAGGCACAACGGTAGAAGAAAAACTGTTTTTT	TRBJ1-4	NA	TRBV4-3	NA
CSARDRILGTDTQYF	TGCAGTGCTAGAGATCGAATCTTAGGCACAGATACGCAGTATTTT	TRBJ2-3	NA	TRBV20-1	NA
CASLKGQGRADTQYF	TGTGCCAGCTTAAAAGGACAGGGAAGGGCAGATACGCAGTATTTT	TRBJ2-3	few	TRBV12-3/TRBV12-4	TRBD1
CSADISGGGTDTQYF	TGCAGCGCCGACATTAGCGGGGGCGGCACAGATACGCAGTATTTT	TRBJ2-3	once	TRBV29-1	TRBD2
CSASFSGQGYGYTF	TGCAGTGCTAGCTTCTCCGGACAGGGATATGGCTACACCTTC	TRBJ1-2	NA	TRBV20-1	TRBD1